These T cell receptor beta chains were read from a single sample in a study of blood T cell repertoires in COVID-19. The protocol was immunoSEQ multiplex PCR, while the TCRdb copy is restricted to in-frame clones and leaves out a portion. The table has approximately 350,000 clones, roughly 90% seen once; the top ten hold around 6.6%. The material sequenced was peripheral blood. These TCRs come from a woman between 70 and 85 years old with COVID-19, enrolled during active disease. The CDR3 runs from the conserved cysteine through the conserved F or W. The order of the fields is V gene, J gene, D gene, CDR3 DNA, CDR3 protein. The D gene is left open where the match is weak.

V: TRBV9; J: TRBJ1-6; D: TRBD1; DNA: TGTGCCAGCAGCGCCGGGACAGGGCCGGGCAGCGGAGGTTCACCCCTCCACTTT; CDR3: CASSAGTGPGSGGSPLHF
V: TRBV5-6; J: TRBJ1-1; D: TRBD1; DNA: TGTGCCAGCAGCTCCGGGACAGGGTGGACTGAAGCTTTCTTT; CDR3: CASSSGTGWTEAFF
V: TRBV5-4; J: TRBJ1-4; D: -; DNA: TGTGCCAGCAGCTTAGACCGGGGGGGTGAAAAACTGTTTTTT; CDR3: CASSLDRGGEKLFF
V: TRBV11-3; J: TRBJ2-1; D: -; DNA: TGTGCCAGCTCGGAACAGGGAGGGGCCTACAATGAGCAGTTCTTC; CDR3: CASSEQGGAYNEQFF
V: TRBV6-6; J: TRBJ1-3; D: TRBD1; DNA: TGTGCCAGCAGCAGACAGGGGAACCTAGACACCATATATTTT; CDR3: CASSRQGNLDTIYF
V: TRBV11-2; J: TRBJ1-1; D: TRBD1; DNA: TGTGCCAGCAGCTGGACAGGGGGCTGGAACACTGAAGCTTTCTTT; CDR3: CASSWTGGWNTEAFF
V: TRBV29-1; J: TRBJ2-1; D: TRBD1; DNA: TGCAGCCTCGGGACAGGGTTAACAAATGAGCAGTTCTTC; CDR3: CSLGTGLTNEQFF
V: TRBV19; J: TRBJ1-1; D: TRBD1; DNA: TGTGCCAGTAGTACTCAGGGGGACACTGAAGCTTTCTTT; CDR3: CASSTQGDTEAFF
V: TRBV27; J: TRBJ2-7; D: -; DNA: TGTGCCAGCAGTTTATTGGGAGAAGGGAAACCCTACGAGCAGTACTTC; CDR3: CASSLLGEGKPYEQYF
V: TRBV28; J: TRBJ2-5; D: -; DNA: TGTGCCAGCACCTCTGTAGGGACAAGGGGTGTGGTCCAGTACTTC; CDR3: CASTSVGTRGVVQYF
V: TRBV4-3; J: TRBJ1-2; D: TRBD1; DNA: TGCGCCAGCAGCCCGGACAGGGGAAGCTATGGCTACACCTTC; CDR3: CASSPDRGSYGYTF
V: TRBV2; J: TRBJ1-1; D: -; DNA: TGTGCCAGCCATGACCTACCAGGGAAAGCTTTCTTT; CDR3: CASHDLPGKAFF
V: TRBV6-5; J: TRBJ1-1; D: TRBD1; DNA: TGTGCCAGCAGGCAACAGGGGGTGACTGAAGCTTTCTTT; CDR3: CASRQQGVTEAFF
V: TRBV2; J: TRBJ1-2; D: TRBD1; DNA: TGTGCCAGCAGGCGCGGACAGGGTGGAGGCTACACCTTC; CDR3: CASRRGQGGGYTF